The next 7 T cell receptor beta chains were all read from a single sample in a study of T cell responses to AZD1222 COVID-19 vaccine. Clones were read by immunoSEQ multiplex PCR, and TCRdb kept only the in-frame ones, dropping some. The sample holds about 100,000 clones, about 87% seen once. Sequencing used peripheral blood, obtained on day 0 of MenACWY control vaccination. The receptors derive from an adult in good health.

This chain joins TRBV6-2 or TRBV6-3 and TRBJ2-7, with 7 bases lining up with TRBD2. CDR3 length equals 15 residues. Germline V lookup: CDR1 MNHEY, CDR2 SVGEGT. V lost 5 bases, J lost 5 bases, and 12 bases stayed unmatched. The CDR3 region is CASSRPGLVPHEQYF. Here the CDR3 DNA reads TGTGCCAGCAGTCGCCCTGGACTAGTCCCCCACGAGCAGTACTTC.

This chain links TRBV2 with TRBJ2-5, with TRBD2 matching over 7 bases. Germline values: CDR1 SNHLY, CDR2 FYNNEI. The CDR3 spans 14 residues. J gave up 2 bases and V 5 bases, and 5 bases lay outside the gene matches. The CDR3 here is CASSPTSAQETQYF. The CDR3 DNA follows: TGTGCCAGCAGTCCAACTAGCGCACAAGAGACCCAGTACTTC.

This rearrangement joins TRBV15 to TRBJ2-1; D is undetermined. The germline V and J ends were trimmed by 1 base and 2 bases, with 12 bases remaining between them. Germline-derived CDR1 and CDR2 are LNHNV and YYDKDF (reference sequence). The CDR3 contains 16 residues. The CDR3 DNA reads as TGTGCCACCAGCAGAGTCGGCGAGATCACCTACAATGAGCAGTTCTTC. It yields the protein CATSRVGEITYNEQFF.

The rearrangement uses TRBV7-9 and TRBJ1-4; D gene uncertain. This CDR3 has 14 amino acids. Germline V lookup: CDR1 SEHNR, CDR2 FQNEAQ (reference sequence). Trimming left V 3 bases short and J 6 bases short, with 11 bases between. The DNA for the CDR3 is TGTGCCAGCAGCTTTCCGCCTGTACATGAAAAACTGTTTTTT. Translation gives CASSFPPVHEKLFF.

The chain has TRBV27 and TRBJ2-5, with 12 bases fitting TRBD2. This CDR3 is 17 amino acids long. V lost 5 bases, J lost 9 bases, and 16 bases stayed unmatched. CDR1 is MNHEY and CDR2 is SMNVEV in the germline V gene (reference sequence). The CDR3 DNA reads as TGTGCCAGCAGTCGCCGACTAGCGGGGGACCCGGGGGAGGCCCAGTACTTC. The encoded protein is CASSRRLAGDPGEAQYF.

J is TRBJ2-1 and V is TRBV11-3; D is uncertain. This CDR3 contains 16 residues. The germline V gene encodes CDR1 SGHNT and CDR2 YENEEA. Trimming left V 1 base short and J 0 bases short, with 10 bases between. This chain's CDR3 is CASSLGWGSSYNEQFF. CDR3 DNA sequence: TGTGCCAGCAGCTTAGGGTGGGGAAGCTCCTACAATGAGCAGTTCTTC.

The chain recombines TRBV5-1 with TRBJ2-5, with D perhaps TRBD2 (7 bases). This CDR3 region has 15 residues. Trimming shortened V by 3 bases and J by 5 bases, and 17 bases separated the two germline ends. Per germline, CDR1 SGHRS and CDR2 YFSETQ. CDR3 nucleotides: TGCGCCAGCAGCTATGTCTTACAGGGAGGGGAGACCCAGTACTTC. It translates to CASSYVLQGGETQYF.